One and the same sample provided the 13 T cell receptor beta chains below, sequenced in a study of shared T cell receptors in the human thymus. The assay was immunoSEQ multiplex PCR, and TCRdb's table has in-frame clones only and misses some. Counted here are 720,000 or so clones, 80% to 90% occurring once; the ten biggest clones make up approximately 0.01%. These same data were also listed under a study on human thymus T cells.

Sequences were obtained from thymocytes. These receptors all come from a girl less than two years old with a congenital heart defect.

CDR3 nucleotide sequence: TGTGCCAGCAGCTTGCGCAGGGAAGTCCACGAGCAGTACTTC. It encodes CASSLRREVHEQYF. The V and J genes are TRBV7-9 and TRBJ2-7, with D perhaps TRBD1 (5 bases). From germline, CDR1 is SEHNR and CDR2 FQNEAQ (reference sequence). Trimming left V 3 bases short and J 5 bases short, with 14 bases between. The CDR3 spans 14 residues.

The chain combines TRBV9 with TRBJ2-1, with 10 positions matching TRBD2. The CDR3 is made up of 16 amino acids. The germline CDR1 and CDR2 sequences are SGDLS and YYNGEE. The V gene end was trimmed by 0 bases and the J gene end by 5 bases; junction bases not matched to a gene: 5. The DNA for the CDR3 is TGTGCCAGCAGCGTAGGTAGCGGGGGGAAAAACAATGAGCAGTTCTTC. As protein: CASSVGSGGKNNEQFF.

This chain links TRBV11-2 with TRBJ2-6; perhaps TRBD2 as D (5 bases). V was shortened by 7 bases and J by 0 bases, with 19 bases between the two germline ends. Germline CDR1 and CDR2: SGHAT and FQNNGV. CDR3 size: 18 residues. CDR3 DNA sequence: TGTGCCAGCATTCGGCGGGCAGTTTCGTTCTCTGGGGCCAACGTCCTGACTTTC. It specifies CASIRRAVSFSGANVLTF. The variable domain in full, completed from reference TRBV11-2 and TRBJ2-6, reads EAGVAQSPRYKIIEKRQSVAFWCNPISGHATLYWYQQILGQGPKLLIQFQNNGVVDDSQLPKDRFSAERLKGVDSTLKIQPAKLEDSAVYLCASIRRAVSFSGANVLTFGAGSRLTVL.

The J gene is TRBJ1-2, the V gene TRBV14, with a weak D call TRBD1 (6 bases). CDR1 and CDR2 from the germline V gene are SGHDN and FVKESK. The V end lost 1 base, the J end lost 5 bases, and 26 bases lay between the germline ends. CDR3 length equals 19 residues. The DNA of the CDR3 is TGTGCCAGCAGCCAAGGATTGTCCGGGGGGCCAGGGAGGTGGTATGGCTACACCTTC. It yields the protein CASSQGLSGGPGRWYGYTF.

The gene calls are TRBV30 and TRBJ1-2, with 7 bases matching TRBD1. The CDR3 spans 19 residues. J lost 2 bases, V lost 0 bases, and 18 bases had no gene match. Germline CDR1 GTSNPN, CDR2 SVGIG (reference sequence). The CDR3 nucleotides read TGTGCCTGGAGTGTTTCTCTCCCGACAGGGAGGTGGGAAAACTATGGCTACACCTTC. Translating gives CAWSVSLPTGRWENYGYTF. The full variable domain, in which reference TRBV30 and TRBJ1-2 provide the parts outside the CDR3, is SQTIHQWPATLVQPVGSPLSLECTVEGTSNPNLYWYRQAAGRGLQLLFYSVGIGQISSEVPQNLSASRPQDRQFILSSKKLLLSDSGFYLCAWSVSLPTGRWENYGYTFGSGTRLTVV.

The V gene is TRBV7-2, the J gene TRBJ1-1, with TRBD1 as a possible D gene (5 bases). Trimming shortened V by 2 bases and J by 4 bases, and 17 bases separated the two germline ends. Germline V CDR1 and CDR2: SGHTA, FQGNSA. The CDR3 length is 16 residues. Here the CDR3 reads CASSLRVRRDGTEAFF. CDR3 DNA: TGTGCCAGCAGCTTAAGGGTTCGGAGGGACGGCACTGAAGCTTTCTTT.

The chain uses TRBV2 and TRBJ2-2, with TRBD1 matching 7 bases. The V and J ends lost 6 bases and 3 bases, in that order; junction bases with no gene match: 7. The germline CDR1 and CDR2 sequences are SNHLY and FYNNEI. The CDR3 is made up of 15 amino acids. The CDR3 region is CASRGGTDHTGELFF. CDR3 in DNA: TGTGCCAGCAGAGGTGGGACAGATCACACCGGGGAGCTGTTTTTT.

The rearrangement links TRBV7-3 to TRBJ2-2; 8 bases align to TRBD2. V lost 2 bases, J lost 5 bases, and 4 bases stayed unmatched. The CDR3 loop spans 15 amino acids. CDR1 and CDR2 (germline): SGHTA, FQGTGA. The CDR3 coding sequence is TGTGCCAGCAGCTTAGTAGCGGGGACAACCGGGGAGCTGTTTTTT. This gives the protein CASSLVAGTTGELFF. Full variable domain (remainder filled in from reference TRBV7-3 and TRBJ2-2): GAGVSQTPSNKVTEKGKYVELRCDPISGHTALYWYRQSLGQGPEFLIYFQGTGAADDSGLPNDRFFAVRPEGSVSTLKIQRTERGDSAVYLCASSLVAGTTGELFFGEGSRLTVL.

The chain recombines TRBV6-1 with TRBJ2-3; 8 bases align to TRBD1. CDR1 and CDR2 from the germline V gene are MNHNS and SASEGT. V trimming: 6 bases; J trimming: 1 base; junction bases outside the gene matches: 0. There are 13 residues in the CDR3. The chain's CDR3 is CASRDRGTDTQYF. The CDR3 DNA sequence: TGTGCCAGCAGGGACAGGGGCACAGATACGCAGTATTTT.

Here the CDR3 reads CAISVRLAGSTDTQYF. CDR3 sequence (DNA): TGTGCCATCAGCGTAAGACTAGCGGGGAGCACAGATACGCAGTATTTT. This chain links TRBV10-3 with TRBJ2-3; 11 nucleotides align to TRBD2. The CDR3 length is 16 residues. Per the germline V gene, CDR1 is ENHRY and CDR2 is SYGVKD. V was clipped by 6 bases and J by 0 bases; unmatched bases: 5.

This sequence joins TRBV7-2 and TRBJ1-3; D is unclear. Trimming left V 2 bases short and J 0 bases short, with 8 bases between. Germline CDR1 is SGHTA and CDR2 is FQGNSA. This CDR3 has 15 amino acids. The CDR3 nucleotides read TGTGCCAGCAGCTTATCCGGGAGCTCTGGAAACACCATATATTTT. Protein product: CASSLSGSSGNTIYF.

The gene calls are TRBV5-1 and TRBJ2-3; 11 bases align to TRBD2. The CDR3 loop spans 17 amino acids. The germline gives CDR1 SGHRS, CDR2 YFSETQ. V dropped 4 bases and J dropped 6; count of bases not matched to a gene: 13. CDR3 DNA: TGCGCCAGCAGCCCAGGTATAACTAGCGGGGGACCCGATACGCAGTATTTT. It translates to CASSPGITSGGPDTQYF.

The chain combines TRBV28 with TRBJ1-1, with 10 bases aligning to TRBD1. Trimming cost V 10 bases and J 6 bases; bases outside gene matches: 5. From germline, CDR1 is MDHEN and CDR2 SYDVKM. There are 12 residues in the CDR3. CDR3 DNA: TGTGCCATACGGACAGGGGGGGCTGAAGCTTTCTTT. Translated: CAIRTGGAEAFF.